Following are 6 T cell receptor beta chains from one sample sequenced in a study of blood T cells in healthy people across ages. Primers used in a second PCR of roughly 6 to 11 cycles were a sample-barcoded 5' primer and a J-beta primer mix. TCRdb re-called the 5' RACE reads with MiXCR, one entry per CDR3 protein. The top ten clones hold roughly 7.9% of a sample with 1.4 million to 1.5 million distinct CDR3 sequences, roughly 40% of them seen once. The sequencing sample was made of blood. The receptors originated from a woman aged 18-30 years in good health.

A few counts support this clonotype. The V and J genes are TRBV7-2 and TRBJ1-3, with unresolved D. This CDR3 has 15 amino acids. V shed 5 bases and J shed 1 base, with 12 bases lying between them. Germline CDR1 reads SGHTA; CDR2 reads FQGNSA. The DNA for the CDR3 is TGTGCCAGCAGCGCTTTGAGGAGGTCTGGAAACACCATATATTTT. It is translated as CASSALRRSGNTIYF.

CDR3: CASGLTSPYNEQYF. CDR3 DNA sequence: TGTGCTAGTGGTTTAACTAGTCCCTACAATGAGCAGTACTTC. This chain links TRBV12-5 with TRBJ2-1; D perhaps matches TRBD2 (5 bases). Near its end, the DNA agrees better with TRBJ2-7, so the J call may be wrong. Looked up from germline, CDR1 is LGHNT and CDR2 is FRNRAP. The CDR3 is 14 residues long.

At least ten counts were recorded for this clonotype. This rearrangement joins TRBV5-1 to TRBJ2-1; D is unresolved. The CDR3 length is 15 residues. V was trimmed by 0 bases and J by 2 bases, leaving 9 bases between them. Germline V CDR1 and CDR2: SGHRS, YFSETQ. The CDR3 bases are TGCGCCAGCAGCTTGGTTGCAGGCCCCTACAATGAGCAGTTCTTC. Encoded protein: CASSLVAGPYNEQFF.

V gene TRBV6-1 combines with J gene TRBJ2-7; D is undetermined. The germline V gene has CDR1 MNHNS and CDR2 SASEGT. The CDR3 runs 14 residues. Deletions cut 7 bases from V and 1 base from J, with 14 bases between. CDR3 sequence (DNA): TGTGCCAGCAATTCGATCTATCAGTCCTACGAGCAGTACTTC. Residues: CASNSIYQSYEQYF.

The chain recombines TRBV28 with TRBJ2-3, with a weak D call TRBD1 (6 bases). Germline assignment: CDR1 MDHEN and CDR2 SYDVKM. The CDR3 contains 15 residues. V shed 7 bases and J shed 4 bases, with 18 bases lying between them. CDR3 nucleotides: TGTGCCAGCACCGAGCAGGGGAACAGAGCAGATACGCAGTATTTT. It translates to CASTEQGNRADTQYF.

The gene calls are TRBV6-1 and TRBJ1-2; 9 bases agree with TRBD1. Unmatched junction bases numbered 4, after V lost 4 bases and J lost 4 bases. CDR3 size: 14 residues. The V gene's germline CDR1 is MNHNS and CDR2 SASEGT. As DNA, the CDR3 is TGTGCCAGCAGTGGACCGGGACAGGGCTATGGCTACACCTTC. It specifies CASSGPGQGYGYTF.